Listed here are 18 T cell receptor beta chains from one sample, sequenced in a study of T cells in Graves' hyperthyroidism and ophthalmopathy. TCR beta CDR3 sequences were amplified from RNA transcripts. The HTBI primer set drove a first-round RT-PCR of the TCR CDR3. TCRdb reanalysed the multiplex PCR reads using MiXCR and keeps one entry per CDR3 protein. This table has about 530,000 distinct CDR3 sequences, 15% to 20% appearing once. Sequencing was done on a sample of blood. These TCRs come from a woman under 30 with Graves' ophthalmopathy.

This clonotype occurred many times. The chain combines TRBV20-1 with TRBJ2-7, with D possibly called TRBD1 or TRBD2 (5 bases each). The CDR3 has 14 amino acids. Between the trimmed V and J ends, which lost 5 bases and 9 bases, there was a span of 23 bases. The germline CDR1 and CDR2 sequences are DFQATT and SNEGSKA (reference sequence). The CDR3, as DNA: TGCAGTGCTTCGCCGGCGACAAGGGGACGGGTGCAGTACTTC. It translates to CSASPATRGRVQYF.

In its sample, this clonotype was seen a few times. The rearrangement joins TRBV9 to TRBJ1-6; D is ambiguous. V gave up 4 bases and J gave up 7 bases, with 15 bases separating them. The CDR3 totals 15 residues. The germline gives CDR1 SGDLS, CDR2 YYNGEE. The CDR3 DNA reads TGTGCCAGCAGCTTCACAGACATGAGGAATTCACCCCTCCACTTT. It is translated as CASSFTDMRNSPLHF.

This clonotype occurred many times. V is TRBV27 and J is TRBJ1-2; D is unclear. The CDR3 runs to 15 residues. V lost 2 bases to trimming and J lost 0 bases, with 10 bases between them. Germline assignment: CDR1 MNHEY and CDR2 SMNVEV (reference sequence). As DNA, the CDR3 is TGTGCCAGCAGTTTAATGGGAGGCCCTAACTATGGCTACACCTTC. Residues: CASSLMGGPNYGYTF.

This clonotype has a count of ten or more. The chain combines TRBV29-1 with TRBJ2-3; 11 bases align to TRBD1. CDR3 length: 14 residues. Germline V gene sequence: CDR1 SQVTM, CDR2 ANQGSEA. V was clipped by 6 bases and J by 5 bases; unmatched bases: 7. CDR3 coding DNA: TGCAGCGTCCTGGGACAGGGGGATGGAGATACGCAGTATTTT. As protein: CSVLGQGDGDTQYF.

This clonotype was counted between two and nine times. V usage is TRBV19 and J usage is TRBJ1-2; D possibly corresponds to TRBD1 (6 bases). The V gene lost 1 base and the J gene lost 8 bases, with 14 bases spanning the gap. Germline CDR1 and CDR2: LNHDA and SQIVND (reference sequence). This CDR3 is 14 amino acids long. CDR3 sequence (DNA): TGTGCCAGTAGTATAGCCCCAGGGGAGGAAGGCTACACCTTC. Translation gives CASSIAPGEEGYTF.

This clonotype was counted at least ten times. The V gene is TRBV7-3, the J gene TRBJ2-1; TRBD2 matches 11 bases. The germline CDR1 and CDR2 sequences are SGHTA and FQGTGA. Germline trimming cut 6 bases from V and 4 bases from J; bases unmatched to any gene: 8. This CDR3 has 16 residues. CDR3 in DNA: TGTGCCAGCAGTGGATTCGTAGCGGGAGGGTACAATGAGCAGTTCTTC. The encoded protein is CASSGFVAGGYNEQFF. The complete variable domain, with remaining parts taken from reference TRBV7-3 and TRBJ2-1, reads GAGVSQTPSNKVTEKGKYVELRCDPISGHTALYWYRQSLGQGPEFLIYFQGTGAADDSGLPNDRFFAVRPEGSVSTLKIQRTERGDSAVYLCASSGFVAGGYNEQFFGPGTRLTVL.

The gene calls are TRBV10-2 and TRBJ2-1, with D perhaps matching TRBD2 (6 bases). The CDR3 is 14 residues long. Looked up from germline, CDR1 is WSHSY and CDR2 is SAAADI. V was trimmed by 4 bases and J by 4 bases, leaving 11 bases between them. CDR3 residues: CASSGGTPYNEQFF. CDR3 bases: TGCGCCAGCAGTGGCGGGACTCCATACAATGAGCAGTTCTTC.

The CDR3 DNA is TGCAGTGCCCAACCGGGACAGGGGGCGAAGGTGGGCACTGAAGCTTTCTTT. Translating gives CSAQPGQGAKVGTEAFF. The genes are TRBV20-1 and TRBJ1-1; 12 nucleotides agree with TRBD1. The germline gives CDR1 DFQATT, CDR2 SNEGSKA (reference sequence). The length of the CDR3 is 17 residues. With 6 bases clipped from V and 4 bases from J, the junction kept 15 bases outside the gene matches.

The V gene is TRBV2, the J gene TRBJ1-4; D remains ambiguous. The germline CDR1 and CDR2 sequences are SNHLY and FYNNEI. There are 14 residues in the CDR3. Trimming took 6 bases from V and 6 from J, leaving 14 bases between them. Written as DNA, the CDR3 is TGTGCCAGCAGGTCTGACGAGTTATATGAAAAACTGTTTTTT. Its translation: CASRSDELYEKLFF.

Many counts were recorded for this clonotype. This chain uses TRBV11-2 with TRBJ2-3; 11 nucleotides line up with TRBD2. Germline CDR1 reads SGHAT; CDR2 reads FQNNGV. V lost 4 bases to trimming and J lost 8 bases; unmatched junction nucleotides: 8. The CDR3 covers 15 residues. The CDR3 DNA reads as TGTGCCAGCAGCTCCATAGCGGGGGGGCACGGTACGCAGTATTTT. This gives the protein CASSSIAGGHGTQYF.

The genes are TRBV13 and TRBJ1-1; D unclear. CDR3 length: 13 residues. Trimming cost V 7 bases and J 7 bases, with 16 bases left between them. Germline lookup yields CDR1 PRHDT and CDR2 FYEKMQ (reference sequence). CDR3 DNA sequence: TGTGCCAGCACCCAGTTGGTCCGGGGTGAAGCTTTCTTT. Amino acids: CASTQLVRGEAFF. Supplemented by reference TRBV13 and TRBJ1-1, the full variable domain reads AAGVIQSPRHLIKEKRETATLKCYPIPRHDTVYWYQQGPGQDPQFLISFYEKMQSDKGSIPDRFSAQQFSDYHSELNMSSLELGDSALYFCASTQLVRGEAFFGQGTRLTVV.

This clonotype was seen repeatedly, ten times or more. The V gene is TRBV3-1, the J gene TRBJ2-3, with D perhaps TRBD2 (7 bases). The germline V gene encodes CDR1 LGHDT and CDR2 YNNKEL (reference sequence). Trimming stripped 3 bases from V and 4 bases from J, with 14 bases between. The CDR3 is 15 amino acids. CDR3: CASSQVGGESDTQYF. The CDR3 DNA is TGTGCCAGCAGCCAGGTAGGGGGGGAGTCAGATACGCAGTATTTT.

There are many counts of this clonotype. The chain carries TRBV3-1 and TRBJ1-1; no clear D. Germline-derived CDR1 and CDR2 are LGHDT and YNNKEL (reference sequence). CDR3 length: 14 amino acids. Deletions cut 0 bases from V and 11 bases from J, with 16 bases between. CDR3: CASSQDHYGRRAFF. The CDR3 DNA reads as TGTGCCAGCAGCCAAGATCATTACGGTCGGAGGGCTTTCTTT.

Many counts were recorded for this clonotype. This chain connects TRBV29-1 to TRBJ2-5, with no clear D. The CDR3 covers 16 residues. Trimming left V 0 bases short and J 0 bases short, with 14 bases between. Per germline, CDR1 SQVTM and CDR2 ANQGSEA. CDR3 DNA: TGCAGCGTTGAAGATCGTCGGTCAACCAACCAAGAGACCCAGTACTTC. Translation gives CSVEDRRSTNQETQYF.

This clonotype was found many times. The chain combines TRBV9 with TRBJ2-3; D gene ambiguous. The CDR3 covers 13 residues. CDR1 SGDLS and CDR2 YYNGEE come from the germline V gene. Trimming pared 3 bases from V and 2 bases from J, leaving 7 bases between. In nucleotides, the CDR3 is TGTGCCAGCAGCGACTCTCCCACAGATACGCAGTATTTT. Translation: CASSDSPTDTQYF.

This clonotype appeared many times. The chain couples TRBV5-1 to TRBJ2-3, with 8 bases fitting TRBD1. The CDR3 has 14 residues. With V trimmed by 3 bases and J by 2 bases, 2 bases remained unmatched. CDR1 and CDR2 from the germline V gene are SGHRS and YFSETQ. The CDR3 here is CASSSTGVTDTQYF. The CDR3 DNA follows: TGCGCCAGCAGCTCGACAGGGGTCACAGATACGCAGTATTTT.

This clonotype has a count of ten or more. V usage is TRBV27 and J usage is TRBJ2-7; no reliable D call. CDR3 length: 14 residues. Germline V gives CDR1 MNHEY, CDR2 SMNVEV (reference sequence). Trimming took 4 bases from V and 7 from J, leaving 17 bases between them. CDR3 DNA sequence: TGTGCCAGCAGTTCCGCCTTAGAGTTCGGGGAGCAGTACTTC. It is translated as CASSSALEFGEQYF.

In this sample, this clonotype turned up a few times. The rearrangement links TRBV4-2 to TRBJ2-7, with D maybe TRBD1 (5 bases). Germline CDR1 reads LGHNA; CDR2 reads YNFKEQ. The V and J ends lost 1 base and 4 bases respectively, with 17 bases between them. The CDR3 is made up of 16 amino acids. The CDR3 coding sequence is TGTGCCAGCAGCCAAGGGTCTGGACATGTTCCATACGAGCAGTACTTC. The encoded protein is CASSQGSGHVPYEQYF.